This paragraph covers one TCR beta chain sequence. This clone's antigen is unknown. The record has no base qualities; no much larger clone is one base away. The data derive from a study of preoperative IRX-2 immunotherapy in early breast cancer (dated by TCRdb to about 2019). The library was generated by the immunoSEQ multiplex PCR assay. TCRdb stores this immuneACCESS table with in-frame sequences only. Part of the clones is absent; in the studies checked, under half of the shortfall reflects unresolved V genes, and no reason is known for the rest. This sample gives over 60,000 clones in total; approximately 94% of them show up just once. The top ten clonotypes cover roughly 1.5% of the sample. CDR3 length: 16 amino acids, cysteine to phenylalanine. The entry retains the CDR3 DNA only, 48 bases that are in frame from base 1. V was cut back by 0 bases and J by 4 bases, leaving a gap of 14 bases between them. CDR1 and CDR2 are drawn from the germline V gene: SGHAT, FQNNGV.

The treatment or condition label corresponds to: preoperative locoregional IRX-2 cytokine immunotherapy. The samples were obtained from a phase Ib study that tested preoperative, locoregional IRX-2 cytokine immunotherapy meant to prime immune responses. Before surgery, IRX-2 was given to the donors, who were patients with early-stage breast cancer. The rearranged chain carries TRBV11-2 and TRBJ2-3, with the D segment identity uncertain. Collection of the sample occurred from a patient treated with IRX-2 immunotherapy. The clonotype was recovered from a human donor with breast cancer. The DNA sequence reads TGTGCCAGCAGCTTAGATCTAGGGTTCGGCGCAGATACGCAGTATTTT. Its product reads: CASSLDLGFGADTQYF.